This is a list of T cell receptor beta chains from one sample in a study of blood T cell repertoires in COVID-19. Repertoires were generated with immunoSEQ multiplex PCR, while TCRdb's copy carries only in-frame clones and drops some. The sample holds some 250,000 clones, 88% seen once. The source material was peripheral blood. These receptors all come from a woman aged 25 to 45 with acute or convalescent COVID-19. Both conserved end residues are trimmed from each CDR3. Fields, in order: V gene, CDR3 protein.

v_call: TRBV18; cdr3_aa: ASSPRDSSLVGNQPQH
v_call: TRBV19; cdr3_aa: ASSIGLSNTGELF
v_call: TRBV12-3/TRBV12-4; cdr3_aa: ASSLSSGSEAF
v_call: TRBV11-3; cdr3_aa: ASRGGSGNEQF
v_call: TRBV24-1; cdr3_aa: ATSAGGLTGELF
v_call: TRBV6-5; cdr3_aa: ASSYGHPQETQY
v_call: TRBV19; cdr3_aa: ATGGRSGNTIY
v_call: TRBV21-1; cdr3_aa: ASTNGAGRAGGPGIDTQY
v_call: TRBV18; cdr3_aa: ASSPWRGPQETQY
v_call: TRBV10-3; cdr3_aa: AIMSGGVGDYEQY
v_call: TRBV5-1; cdr3_aa: ASSEMTGANTGELF
v_call: TRBV18; cdr3_aa: ASSPVGGYNEQF
v_call: TRBV11-2; cdr3_aa: ASTLRQRMNEKLF
v_call: TRBV21-1; cdr3_aa: ASSNSTISGRRYEQY
v_call: TRBV14; cdr3_aa: ASSPRTGWNTEAF
v_call: TRBV6-5; cdr3_aa: ASSYSGTAYYNEQF
v_call: TRBV11-3; cdr3_aa: ASSSGGAGTGELF
v_call: TRBV5-8; cdr3_aa: ASSLGTSLQY
v_call: TRBV6-2/TRBV6-3; cdr3_aa: ASSSSGFGNQPQH
v_call: TRBV18; cdr3_aa: ASSPRQSQNTEAF
v_call: TRBV15; cdr3_aa: ATSPTGAIQETQY
v_call: TRBV7-9; cdr3_aa: ASSPKQVLDEQY
v_call: TRBV6-5; cdr3_aa: ASSLFPQVPSDGYT
v_call: TRBV19; cdr3_aa: ASSMDRSSYEQY
v_call: TRBV6-5; cdr3_aa: ASSPSGSGYNEQF
v_call: TRBV6-2/TRBV6-3; cdr3_aa: ASSRTAAGAETQY
v_call: TRBV29-1; cdr3_aa: SVDKRESNEQF
v_call: TRBV9; cdr3_aa: ASSLYGVGYLDEQY
v_call: TRBV5-4; cdr3_aa: ASSLTGTGGYGYT
v_call: TRBV11-3; cdr3_aa: ASSPDGGMNTEAF
v_call: TRBV27; cdr3_aa: ASSSGQGRQF
v_call: TRBV9; cdr3_aa: ASSVASGLAAYEQY
v_call: TRBV19; cdr3_aa: ATQNRGQSSYEQY
v_call: TRBV5-1; cdr3_aa: ASTGGQTYEQY
v_call: TRBV27; cdr3_aa: ASSLSSGQTHNEQF
v_call: TRBV9; cdr3_aa: ASSVDPGQGAHEQY
v_call: TRBV5-8; cdr3_aa: ASSLGSSGEKLF
v_call: TRBV7-2; cdr3_aa: ASSWGTGSYNEQF
v_call: TRBV30; cdr3_aa: AWSVSGNQPQH
v_call: TRBV6-5; cdr3_aa: ASSLDRVRNEKLF
v_call: TRBV7-9; cdr3_aa: ASSLGTSGRASEQF
v_call: TRBV7-2; cdr3_aa: ASSRGLTEAF
v_call: TRBV5-6; cdr3_aa: ASSFGLESGAVSYEQY
v_call: TRBV7-2; cdr3_aa: ASSLVGGTDTQY
v_call: TRBV7-8; cdr3_aa: ASSWGPGTGIDEQF
v_call: TRBV28; cdr3_aa: ASSLGPATTEQY
v_call: TRBV21-1; cdr3_aa: ASSKEPEVADEQY
v_call: TRBV27; cdr3_aa: ASSLDFASSGNTIY
v_call: TRBV9; cdr3_aa: ASSVGPGGTEAF
v_call: TRBV7-2; cdr3_aa: ASSFEDEQY
v_call: TRBV4-1; cdr3_aa: ASSQDWLAETYEQY
v_call: TRBV7-6; cdr3_aa: ASSLAAGGDLEQY
v_call: TRBV5-1; cdr3_aa: ASSPLGATSYEQY